The source of this T cell receptor (beta chain) is a study of blood T cell repertoires in COVID-19. Across the study: The samples span acute and convalescent COVID-19 from the United States, Italy and Spain. T cells, B-cell-depleted T cells, or PBMCs provided the cDNA or gDNA that served as material.

CDR3 length: 14 residues. The V gene end was trimmed by 4 bases and the J gene end by 4 bases; junction bases not matched to a gene: 8. Germline V gene sequence: CDR1 SGHRS, CDR2 YFSETQ. Original processing notes: Nucleated cell counts were estimated from reference gene primer amplification. Using immunoSEQ multiplex PCR, the repertoire was profiled, and TCRdb retains in-frame clones only, with some absent. V and J calls and clone size are as listed in that table; D and trimming were resolved from the DNA. Of about 280,000 clones listed, around nine tenths were seen once; the top ten hold roughly 0.96%.

The gene calls are TRBV5-1 and TRBJ2-7, with 7 bases matching TRBD1. The sequenced sample was peripheral blood. This sequence originates from a middle-aged woman who had recovered from COVID-19. This CDR3 reads CASSQTGDPYEQYF. The CDR3 DNA reads TGCGCCAGCAGCCAAACAGGGGACCCATACGAGCAGTACTTC.